This T cell receptor beta chain was sequenced for a study of technical replicates of blood from a handful of donors. The assay was immunoSEQ multiplex PCR, and TCRdb's table has in-frame clones only and misses some. This sample has 70,000 to 80,000 clones, with around 93% found just once. The trim removed 6 bases at V and 3 bases at J, leaving 7 bases unmatched. The germline CDR1 and CDR2 sequences are MNHEY and SVGAGI. The CDR3 has 15 amino acids. The chain carries TRBV6-5 and TRBJ2-1; 8 bases match TRBD2. The sample comprised T cells isolated from PBMCs. The TCR sequence derives from a human donor in good health. CDR3 protein: CASSISGTGYNEQFF. The CDR3 DNA reads as TGTGCCAGCAGCATTAGCGGGACGGGCTACAATGAGCAGTTCTTC.